Listed below are T cell receptor beta chains from one sample, sequenced in a study of T cell repertoires in cytomegalovirus infection. TCRdb itself ran the reads through MiXCR, one entry per CDR3 protein. The data contain about 190,000 distinct CDR3 sequences, 28% of them singletons. Input material: PBMCs. These receptors all stem from a human donor in good health (CMV status not recorded). Some clones in this sample may be carry-over from other donors' samples. CDR3s include the opening cysteine and the closing phenylalanine or tryptophan. A D gene is named only where the DNA matches it firmly. Only some rows state a clone size, as once, few, many or a class for expanded clones.

CDR3 DNA: TGTGTCAGCAGGTTGGGACGGAGTAATGAAAAACTGTTTTTT
CDR3 protein: CVSRLGRSNEKLFF
J gene: TRBJ1-4
clone size: .
V gene: TRBV11-2
D gene: .

CDR3 DNA: TGTGCCAGTAGTACCCCCTCAGACGGCGGGGACCTCACAGATACGCAGTATTTT
CDR3 protein: CASSTPSDGGDLTDTQYF
J gene: TRBJ2-3
clone size: .
V gene: TRBV19
D gene: .

CDR3 DNA: TGCGCCAGCAGCTTGGGGACAGGGGACGGCACTGAAGCTTTCTTT
CDR3 protein: CASSLGTGDGTEAFF
J gene: TRBJ1-1
clone size: .
V gene: TRBV5-1
D gene: TRBD1

CDR3 DNA: TGTGCCAGCACCGGGGGGGCAGGAGGGAACACTGAAGCTTTCTTT
CDR3 protein: CASTGGAGGNTEAFF
J gene: TRBJ1-1
clone size: .
V gene: TRBV7-8
D gene: .

CDR3 DNA: TGTGCCAGCCTAAGAGCTTGGGGGGAGGGTGAAAAACTGTTTTTT
CDR3 protein: CASLRAWGEGEKLFF
J gene: TRBJ1-4
clone size: .
V gene: TRBV6-1
D gene: .

CDR3 DNA: TGTGCCAGCAACCCCCATTTGGGCAATCAGCCCCAGCATTTT
CDR3 protein: CASNPHLGNQPQHF
J gene: TRBJ1-5
clone size: many
V gene: TRBV6-1
D gene: .

CDR3 DNA: TGTGCCAGCAGCACGACAGGGAACTATGGCTACACCTTC
CDR3 protein: CASSTTGNYGYTF
J gene: TRBJ1-2
clone size: few
V gene: TRBV7-2
D gene: TRBD1

CDR3 DNA: TGCGCCAGCAGCCTGACAGGGAACTTCTACAATGAGCAGTTCTTC
CDR3 protein: CASSLTGNFYNEQFF
J gene: TRBJ2-1
clone size: few
V gene: TRBV5-1
D gene: TRBD1

CDR3 DNA: TGTGCCAGCAGCGGACAGCTTATGAACACTGAAGCTTTCTTT
CDR3 protein: CASSGQLMNTEAFF
J gene: TRBJ1-1
clone size: .
V gene: TRBV12-3/TRBV12-4
D gene: .

CDR3 DNA: TGTGCCAGCAGTCGACTAGCGGGGGTCACAGATACGCAGTATTTT
CDR3 protein: CASSRLAGVTDTQYF
J gene: TRBJ2-3
clone size: few
V gene: TRBV12-3/TRBV12-4
D gene: TRBD2

CDR3 DNA: TGTGCCAGCAGGCCCACTGGAGCAGGGCCTCTATCAAATAACTATGGCTACACCTTC
CDR3 protein: CASRPTGAGPLSNNYGYTF
J gene: TRBJ1-2
clone size: many
V gene: TRBV7-2
D gene: .

CDR3 DNA: TGTGCCAGCAGCCAAGGGTACATGCGTGAGCAGTTCTTC
CDR3 protein: CASSQGYMREQFF
J gene: TRBJ2-1
clone size: .
V gene: TRBV14
D gene: .

CDR3 DNA: TGTGCCAGCAGCCGCCCCGGGACTGTAGGCTACACCTTC
CDR3 protein: CASSRPGTVGYTF
J gene: TRBJ1-2
clone size: .
V gene: TRBV12-3/TRBV12-4
D gene: .

CDR3 DNA: TGTGCCAGCAGAGCAGCCCTAGGCGGTGAGCAGTACTTC
CDR3 protein: CASRAALGGEQYF
J gene: TRBJ2-7
clone size: .
V gene: TRBV2
D gene: .

CDR3 DNA: TGTGCCACCAGCAGAGATACCGACAGCTCTGGAAGCTACACCTTC
CDR3 protein: CATSRDTDSSGSYTF
J gene: TRBJ1-2
clone size: .
V gene: TRBV15
D gene: .

CDR3 DNA: TGTGCCAGCAGCTACCGGGACACCTTCACCGGGGAGCTGTTTTTT
CDR3 protein: CASSYRDTFTGELFF
J gene: TRBJ2-2
clone size: .
V gene: TRBV5-5
D gene: .

CDR3 DNA: TGTGCCAGTAGTCTCCGGACAGGGGAAAAACTGTTTTTT
CDR3 protein: CASSLRTGEKLFF
J gene: TRBJ1-4
clone size: .
V gene: TRBV19
D gene: TRBD1

CDR3 DNA: TGTGCCAGCAGCTTACTCGTCCAAGAGACCCAGTACTTC
CDR3 protein: CASSLLVQETQYF
J gene: TRBJ2-5
clone size: many
V gene: TRBV7-2
D gene: .

CDR3 DNA: TGTGCCAGCAGACGGGAAGGGAATGAGCAGTTCTTC
CDR3 protein: CASRREGNEQFF
J gene: TRBJ2-1
clone size: .
V gene: TRBV2
D gene: .

CDR3 DNA: TGTGCCACCAGCAGAGCCCGAGAGACGGGGGAGCAGTACTTC
CDR3 protein: CATSRARETGEQYF
J gene: TRBJ2-7
clone size: .
V gene: TRBV15
D gene: .

CDR3 DNA: TGTGCCAGCAGTTACTCACGCGGGGCCATTGTGGACGAGCAGTACTTC
CDR3 protein: CASSYSRGAIVDEQYF
J gene: TRBJ2-7
clone size: many
V gene: TRBV6-6
D gene: .

CDR3 DNA: TGTGCCAGCAGCCTGCAACGGACTCAAGAGACCCAGTACTTC
CDR3 protein: CASSLQRTQETQYF
J gene: TRBJ2-5
clone size: few
V gene: TRBV6-2/TRBV6-3
D gene: .

CDR3 DNA: TGCAGTGTCTCAGGACGGACCTCCATCGATGAGCAGTTCTTC
CDR3 protein: CSVSGRTSIDEQFF
J gene: TRBJ2-1
clone size: .
V gene: TRBV20-1
D gene: .

CDR3 DNA: TGTGCCAGCAGCTTAGCCTATAAGAAGAACACTGAAGCTTTCTTT
CDR3 protein: CASSLAYKKNTEAFF
J gene: TRBJ1-1
clone size: .
V gene: TRBV7-6
D gene: .

CDR3 DNA: TGTGCCAGCAGCTTCAGAGAGGGGGCCTACAATGAGCAGTTCTTC
CDR3 protein: CASSFREGAYNEQFF
J gene: TRBJ2-1
clone size: .
V gene: TRBV11-1
D gene: .

CDR3 DNA: TGTGCCATCAGTGATGATCAGGGATATGGCTACACCTTC
CDR3 protein: CAISDDQGYGYTF
J gene: TRBJ1-2
clone size: .
V gene: TRBV10-3
D gene: .

CDR3 DNA: TGTGCCAGCAGCTTACAGGGCACCGGGGAGCTGTTTTTT
CDR3 protein: CASSLQGTGELFF
J gene: TRBJ2-2
clone size: .
V gene: TRBV7-2
D gene: .

CDR3 DNA: TGTGCCAGCAGCTTAATGGCGGGGGGGCAAAACGAGCAGTACTTC
CDR3 protein: CASSLMAGGQNEQYF
J gene: TRBJ2-7
clone size: many
V gene: TRBV7-2
D gene: TRBD2

CDR3 DNA: TGTGCCAGCAGCCGGTCGGGGCGGGAGACCCAGTACTTC
CDR3 protein: CASSRSGRETQYF
J gene: TRBJ2-5
clone size: once
V gene: TRBV12-3/TRBV12-4
D gene: .

CDR3 DNA: TGCAGCGTTGAGCAACAGGGTTACCAAGAGACCCAGTACTTC
CDR3 protein: CSVEQQGYQETQYF
J gene: TRBJ2-5
clone size: few
V gene: TRBV29-1
D gene: .

CDR3 DNA: TGTGCCAGCAGTTCCGGCCATCAGCCCCAGCATTTT
CDR3 protein: CASSSGHQPQHF
J gene: TRBJ1-5
clone size: few
V gene: TRBV6-2/TRBV6-3
D gene: .

CDR3 DNA: TGTGCCAGCAGCTTAGGAGGACAGGGAGGCGAGACCCAGTACTTC
CDR3 protein: CASSLGGQGGETQYF
J gene: TRBJ2-5
clone size: few
V gene: TRBV7-3
D gene: TRBD1

CDR3 DNA: TGTGCCAGCAGTTTACGGGACACCCGGTCCCTCTCTGGAAACACCATATATTTT
CDR3 protein: CASSLRDTRSLSGNTIYF
J gene: TRBJ1-3
clone size: .
V gene: TRBV12-3/TRBV12-4
D gene: .

CDR3 DNA: TGTGCCTGGAGTGTATTCACGGGGGAAACTGAAGCTTTCTTT
CDR3 protein: CAWSVFTGETEAFF
J gene: TRBJ1-1
clone size: .
V gene: TRBV30
D gene: .

CDR3 DNA: TGCGCCAGCAGCCCCGGTGTAGGGGTCACCGGGGAGCTGTTTTTT
CDR3 protein: CASSPGVGVTGELFF
J gene: TRBJ2-2
clone size: .
V gene: TRBV5-1
D gene: .

CDR3 DNA: TGTGCCAGCAGTTACGTGATTTCGCGATCCTCTAGCACAGATACGCAGTATTTT
CDR3 protein: CASSYVISRSSSTDTQYF
J gene: TRBJ2-3
clone size: few
V gene: TRBV6-6
D gene: .

CDR3 DNA: TGTGCCAGCAGCTGGACAGGGGGCAGGGGTTTTAATTCACCCCTCCACTTT
CDR3 protein: CASSWTGGRGFNSPLHF
J gene: TRBJ1-6
clone size: .
V gene: TRBV7-2
D gene: TRBD1

CDR3 DNA: TGCGCCAGCAGCTTTCCAACCGGGACTGCTAATTCACCCCTCCACTTT
CDR3 protein: CASSFPTGTANSPLHF
J gene: TRBJ1-6
clone size: .
V gene: TRBV5-1
D gene: .

CDR3 DNA: TGTGCCAGCAGCCCGGACAGAAACATTCAGTACTTC
CDR3 protein: CASSPDRNIQYF
J gene: TRBJ2-4
clone size: .
V gene: TRBV5-4
D gene: .

CDR3 DNA: TGTGCCAGCTCACCTCGACAGGGAGCCAAAAACATTCAGTACTTC
CDR3 protein: CASSPRQGAKNIQYF
J gene: TRBJ2-4
clone size: .
V gene: TRBV18
D gene: TRBD1

CDR3 DNA: TGTGCCAGCAGCTTAGGATTGGGAGGGGGCTACGAGCAGTACTTC
CDR3 protein: CASSLGLGGGYEQYF
J gene: TRBJ2-7
clone size: few
V gene: TRBV7-2
D gene: .

CDR3 DNA: TGTGCCAACAACTTCCCACAGGGGGCCTCTGGAAACACCATATATTTT
CDR3 protein: CANNFPQGASGNTIYF
J gene: TRBJ1-3
clone size: .
V gene: TRBV12-3/TRBV12-4
D gene: TRBD1

CDR3 DNA: TGTGCCAGCAGCCAAAGACAGGGTAATTGGGTCACTGAAGCTTTCTTT
CDR3 protein: CASSQRQGNWVTEAFF
J gene: TRBJ1-1
clone size: few
V gene: TRBV6-1
D gene: TRBD1

CDR3 DNA: TGTGCCAGCAGCCCTAGCGGGGGGACAGATACGCAGTATTTT
CDR3 protein: CASSPSGGTDTQYF
J gene: TRBJ2-3
clone size: .
V gene: TRBV28
D gene: TRBD2

CDR3 DNA: TGTGCCAGCAGTCAGGGTGGGCAGCCCCAGCATTTT
CDR3 protein: CASSQGGQPQHF
J gene: TRBJ1-5
clone size: many
V gene: TRBV27
D gene: .

CDR3 DNA: TGTGCCAGCAGCTTAGGAATGGTCAAAAACATTCAGTACTTC
CDR3 protein: CASSLGMVKNIQYF
J gene: TRBJ2-4
clone size: many
V gene: TRBV7-8
D gene: .

CDR3 DNA: TGCAGCGTAGGACTCACTGGAAACACCATATATTTT
CDR3 protein: CSVGLTGNTIYF
J gene: TRBJ1-3
clone size: .
V gene: TRBV29-1
D gene: .

CDR3 DNA: TGTGCCAGCGACCGGGACCAAGAGACCCAGTACTTC
CDR3 protein: CASDRDQETQYF
J gene: TRBJ2-5
clone size: .
V gene: TRBV2
D gene: .

CDR3 DNA: TGCGCCAGCAGCTTCCGACGGGACAGCAATCAGCCCCAGCATTTT
CDR3 protein: CASSFRRDSNQPQHF
J gene: TRBJ1-5
clone size: .
V gene: TRBV10-1
D gene: .

CDR3 DNA: TGTGCCAGCAGCTTAGGGGTTAATGAAAAACTGTTTTTT
CDR3 protein: CASSLGVNEKLFF
J gene: TRBJ1-4
clone size: .
V gene: TRBV7-2
D gene: .

CDR3 DNA: TGTGCCAGCAGCGTTACTCAAACGGGCACCGGGGAGCTGTTTTTT
CDR3 protein: CASSVTQTGTGELFF
J gene: TRBJ2-2
clone size: few
V gene: TRBV7-6
D gene: .

CDR3 DNA: TGTGCCAGCAGCTTAACCCTAGCGGGCACAGATACGCAGTATTTT
CDR3 protein: CASSLTLAGTDTQYF
J gene: TRBJ2-3
clone size: .
V gene: TRBV7-3
D gene: TRBD2

CDR3 DNA: TGCGCCAGCAGCCAAGGGACTAGCGGGGTGGGAGAGACCCAGTACTTC
CDR3 protein: CASSQGTSGVGETQYF
J gene: TRBJ2-5
clone size: .
V gene: TRBV4-1
D gene: TRBD2

CDR3 DNA: TGCAGCGTCTTAGGGACAGCTAACGTGTATGGCTACACCTTC
CDR3 protein: CSVLGTANVYGYTF
J gene: TRBJ1-2
clone size: .
V gene: TRBV29-1
D gene: TRBD1

CDR3 DNA: TGTGCCAGCAGCTTAGTTCTAAATGAAAAACTGTTTTTT
CDR3 protein: CASSLVLNEKLFF
J gene: TRBJ1-4
clone size: few
V gene: TRBV7-2
D gene: .